This T cell receptor (beta chain) was retrieved from a study of cytomegalovirus exposure and HLA in healthy donors. The PCR made use of 60 Vbeta and 13 Jbeta primers. Data came from immunoSEQ multiplex PCR; TCRdb stores just in-frame clones and leaves some out. The sample includes under 250,000 clones, under 85% of them seen just once. Germline CDR1 and CDR2: LNHNV and YYDKDF (reference sequence). There are 12 residues in the CDR3. Trimming stripped 3 bases from V and 4 bases from J, with 6 bases between. The chain couples TRBV15 to TRBJ1-2; D is ambiguous. Sequencing was done on a sample of PBMCs. This receptor was taken from a woman in her forties or fifties in good health and CMV-seropositive. Here the CDR3 DNA reads TGTGCCACCAGCAGGGGCCCCTATGGCTACACCTTC. Translation gives CATSRGPYGYTF.